These 19 T cell receptor beta chains came from one sample sequenced in a study of identical twins. TCRdb re-called the 5' RACE reads through MiXCR, storing one row per CDR3 protein. The sample lists around 1.7 million distinct CDR3 sequences; under 35% were seen once. Sequencing input: cord blood. Receptors were obtained from a newborn girl in good health.

The chain has TRBV20-1 and TRBJ1-5; D unclear. Germline V gene data show CDR1 as DFQATT and CDR2 as SNEGSKA (reference sequence). CDR3 size: 14 residues. The V end was cut by 1 base, the J end by 3 bases, with 10 bases between. CDR3 loop: CSARVGRSNQPQHF. DNA of the CDR3: TGCAGTGCTAGAGTCGGCAGGTCCAATCAGCCCCAGCATTTT.

This clonotype occurred many times. The genes are TRBV5-1 and TRBJ1-2; D is unclear. Germline CDR1 is SGHRS and CDR2 is YFSETQ. Trimming removed 0 bases from V and 8 bases from J, with 8 bases in between. The CDR3 is made up of 12 amino acids. This CDR3 is CASSLDGKGYTF. As DNA, the CDR3 is TGCGCCAGCAGCTTGGATGGGAAAGGCTACACCTTC. The full variable domain, completed using reference TRBV5-1 and TRBJ1-2, is KAGVTQTPRYLIKTRGQQVTLSCSPISGHRSVSWYQQTPGQGLQFLFEYFSETQRNKGNFPGRFSGRQFSNSRSEMNVSTLELGDSALYLCASSLDGKGYTFGSGTRLTVV.

The chain carries TRBV20-1 and TRBJ2-1, with D uncertain. CDR3 length: 14 amino acids. Germline CDR1 reads DFQATT; CDR2 reads SNEGSKA (reference sequence). V was cut by 5 bases and J by 0 bases, with 11 bases left in between. The CDR3 region is CSAQIRVSYNEQFF. The DNA for the CDR3 is TGCAGTGCTCAAATTAGGGTCTCCTACAATGAGCAGTTCTTC.

The rearrangement links TRBV10-3 to TRBJ2-2; 12 bases match TRBD1. The CDR3 loop spans 15 amino acids. Trimming cost V 6 bases and J 5 bases; bases outside gene matches: 4. Germline CDR1 and CDR2: ENHRY and SYGVKD. CDR3 DNA sequence: TGTGCCATCAGACCGGGACAGGGGGCAACCGGGGAGCTGTTTTTT. Its protein product is CAIRPGQGATGELFF.

This clonotype turned up a few times. The V and J genes are TRBV5-1 and TRBJ1-4; TRBD1 might be the D (5 bases). The V gene's germline CDR1 is SGHRS and CDR2 YFSETQ. The V gene lost 4 bases and the J gene lost 6 bases, with 13 bases spanning the gap. This CDR3 region has 14 residues. The CDR3 DNA follows: TGCGCCAGCAGCGCGGGTGGGACGGATGAAAAACTGTTTTTT. Translated, it gives CASSAGGTDEKLFF.

The chain employs TRBV6-4 and TRBJ1-1, with TRBD1 identical over 8 bases. Losses at the gene ends were 3 bases for V and 2 bases for J; bases not matched to a gene: 5. The V gene's germline CDR1 is MRHNA and CDR2 SNTAGT. The CDR3 sequence is 15 residues long. The chain's CDR3 is CASSELAGGNTEAFF. The DNA of the CDR3 is TGTGCCAGCAGTGAATTGGCAGGGGGCAACACTGAAGCTTTCTTT.

This clonotype has a handful of counts. The chain couples TRBV27 to TRBJ1-5, with 8 bases fitting TRBD1. The CDR3 length is 19 residues. Trimming cost V 3 bases and J 2 bases; bases outside gene matches: 15. Per the germline V gene, CDR1 is MNHEY and CDR2 is SMNVEV (reference sequence). CDR3 region: CASSFLPFTGGRGNQPQHF. The CDR3 nucleotides read TGTGCCAGCAGTTTCCTACCCTTTACAGGGGGAAGGGGCAATCAGCCCCAGCATTTT.

The DNA of the CDR3 is TGTGCCAGCAGCTTATTCGGTAGACTTAATGAAAAACTGTTTTTT. Residues: CASSLFGRLNEKLFF. V and J are TRBV11-2 and TRBJ1-4; D is uncertain. Deletions cut 2 bases from V and 4 bases from J, with 11 bases between. The CDR3 has 15 amino acids. CDR1 SGHAT and CDR2 FQNNGV come from the germline V gene.

This clonotype was detected a few times. The chain combines TRBV5-6 with TRBJ2-1; 11 bases are a match to TRBD2. From germline, CDR1 is SGHDT and CDR2 YYEEEE. With V trimmed by 6 bases and J by 2 bases, 1 base remained unmatched. CDR3 size: 14 residues. CDR3 region: CASKTSGAYNEQFF. The CDR3 coding sequence is TGTGCCAGCAAGACTAGCGGGGCCTACAATGAGCAGTTCTTC.

About this clonotype itself: A single base separates this from a much larger clone, so it may be a read error. This chain links TRBV7-9 with TRBJ2-7, with D tentatively TRBD2 (5 bases). The CDR3 consists of 14 residues. CDR1 and CDR2 (germline): SEHNR, FQNEAQ (reference sequence). CDR3 region: CARSLSGLYYEQYF. The CDR3 DNA reads TGTGCCCGCAGCTTAAGCGGACTTTACTACGAGCAGTACTTC.

A few counts support this clonotype. J is TRBJ2-4 and V is TRBV2; possible D gene TRBD1, 5 bases. V was clipped by 7 bases and J by 4 bases, with 14 bases between them. The CDR3 runs 14 residues. Germline assignment: CDR1 SNHLY and CDR2 FYNNEI. The CDR3 loop reads CASTGLKGKNIQYF. The CDR3 DNA reads TGTGCCAGCACCGGGTTGAAGGGGAAAAACATTCAGTACTTC.

The chain employs TRBV12-3 or TRBV12-4 and TRBJ1-6; 9 nucleotides align to TRBD1. The ends lost 2 bases at V and 15 bases at J; junction bases unmatched: 2. The CDR3 is 12 amino acids. Here the CDR3 reads CASSLTDRGLHF. The CDR3 DNA reads TGTGCCAGCAGTTTAACGGACAGGGGCCTCCACTTT.

V gene TRBV12-3 or TRBV12-4 combines with J gene TRBJ2-5; D is unresolved. This CDR3 comprises 14 residues. The V end was cut by 7 bases, the J end by 1 base, with 13 bases between. The CDR3 reads CASTTRMIQETQYF. For the CDR3, the DNA is TGTGCCAGCACCACCCGGATGATCCAAGAGACCCAGTACTTC.

The V gene is TRBV12-5, the J gene TRBJ2-1; D might be TRBD2 (6 bases). Germline V gene data show CDR1 as LGHNT and CDR2 as FRNRAP. The V end was cut by 2 bases, the J end by 9 bases, with 20 bases between. There are 16 residues in the CDR3. The DNA of the CDR3 is TGTGCTAGTGGTTTGTCTGTGGGGGGAGGTGAGTCTGAGCAGTTCTTC. Encoded protein: CASGLSVGGGESEQFF.

This clonotype came up a few times. In DNA, the CDR3 is TGTGCCAGCAGCGTAGCTCCTGTTGAAGCTTTCTTT. The encoded protein is CASSVAPVEAFF. This chain links TRBV9 with TRBJ1-1; D remains ambiguous. The V gene's germline CDR1 is SGDLS and CDR2 YYNGEE. V lost 0 bases, J lost 7 bases, and 7 bases lay in between. The CDR3 is 12 residues long.

The chain joins TRBV25-1 to TRBJ2-7, with a tentative D call TRBD2 (5 bases). The CDR3 contains 12 residues. Trimming removed 7 bases from V and 0 bases from J, with 7 bases in between. Germline lookup yields CDR1 MGHDK and CDR2 SYGVNS. This CDR3 reads CASKDFSYEQYF. DNA of the CDR3: TGTGCCAGCAAGGACTTCTCCTACGAGCAGTACTTC.

The chain recombines TRBV20-1 with TRBJ2-1; 8 positions agree with TRBD2. V shed 6 bases, J shed 5 bases, and the junction held 12 bases outside the gene matches. The germline V gene has CDR1 DFQATT and CDR2 SNEGSKA (reference sequence). This CDR3 region has 15 residues. The chain's CDR3 is CSAIPGAGADNEQFF. DNA of the CDR3: TGCAGTGCCATTCCAGGAGCGGGAGCGGACAATGAGCAGTTCTTC.

Only a few counts were recorded for this clonotype. The chain is built from TRBV4-2 and TRBJ2-7; possibly TRBD1 for D (6 bases). The germline CDR1 and CDR2 sequences are LGHNA and YNFKEQ. The CDR3 is made up of 17 amino acids. Trimming took 0 bases from V and 7 from J, leaving 22 bases between them. In nucleotides, the CDR3 is TGTGCCAGCAGCCAAGATCCCGCACAGGGCCCAGGCTTGGAGCAGTACTTC. Protein: CASSQDPAQGPGLEQYF.

This clonotype was seen just once. The chain is built from TRBV5-1 and TRBJ1-4; a possible D gene is TRBD1 (5 bases). The CDR3 consists of 16 residues. The V gene's germline CDR1 is SGHRS and CDR2 YFSETQ. V was pared by 4 bases and J by 2 bases, with 15 bases between. The CDR3 nucleotides read TGCGCCAGCAGCACTGGGAGGGGAGCTACTAATGAAAAACTGTTTTTT. Translated, it gives CASSTGRGATNEKLFF.